This TCR beta chain was sequenced during a study of T cell repertoires in cytomegalovirus infection. For the study at large: Both a matching HLA type and CMV infection were indicated by public TCR beta signatures.

Via MiXCR, TCRdb re-called the reads, giving one row per CDR3 protein. The data hold about 740,000 distinct CDR3 sequences, with 35% to 45% observed a single time. With regard to this clonotype: Its antigen is unidentified.

CDR3 length equals 19 residues. Germline CDR1 reads SGHVS; CDR2 reads FNYEAQ. V was clipped by 5 bases and J by 0 bases, with 23 bases between them. Study-wide findings and caveats: Of the TCR beta families, the public ones yielded a cumulative frequency that identified carriers of CMV plus the relevant HLA.

The V gene is TRBV7-6, the J gene TRBJ2-1; D call uncertain. What was sequenced was PBMCs. The sequence was collected from a human donor in good health (CMV status not recorded). Some clones in this sample may be carry-over from other donors' samples. The CDR3 reads CASSPRPDRGPSSYNEQFF. CDR3 sequence (DNA): TGTGCCAGCAGCCCCAGACCCGACCGCGGACCGAGCTCCTACAATGAGCAGTTCTTC. Full variable domain (rest looked up from reference TRBV7-6 and TRBJ2-1): GAGVSQSPRYKVTKRGQDVALRCDPISGHVSLYWYRQALGQGPEFLTYFNYEAQQDKSGLPNDRFSAERPEGSISTLTIQRTEQRDSAMYRCASSPRPDRGPSSYNEQFFGPGTRLTVL.